The 27 T cell receptor beta chains below come from one sample, sequenced in a study of identical twins listed by TCRdb under 2016. Libraries were prepared through 5' RACE. TCRdb names Illumina HiSeq 2000 as the instrument used. In-frame beta chains were kept once TCRdb had trimmed the public reads at Q25 with fastp and called clones with MiXCR. Entries are consolidated by CDR3 protein sequence, retaining the most common genes and DNA. Present in this sample are approximately 500,000 distinct CDR3 sequences, about 24% of which were seen just once. The ten largest account for approximately 2.9% of the sample. The sample was also reused in another study, on T cells expressing NK-cell markers.

The sample was CD4+ T cells sorted from blood. Source of these receptors: a young woman in good health.

This clonotype has a count of ten or more. Relative to the germline gene, one junction end is altered; a read error may explain this. V gene TRBV5-1 combines with J gene TRBJ2-3, with D unclear. The germline gives CDR1 SGHRS, CDR2 YFSETQ. The CDR3 runs 12 residues. The CDR3: CASSSPTDTQYF. In DNA form, the CDR3 reads TGTGCCAGCAGCTCCCCCACAGATACGCAGTATTTT.

This clonotype came up a few times. The V and J genes are TRBV20-1 and TRBJ2-7, with unresolved D. This CDR3 spans 13 amino acids. CDR1 and CDR2 from the germline V gene are DFQATT and SNEGSKA (reference sequence). Trimming removed 5 bases from V and 3 bases from J, with 14 bases in between. The CDR3 sequence is CSALPGSYYEQYF. The CDR3 DNA follows: TGCAGTGCTCTCCCGGGCAGTTACTACGAGCAGTACTTC.

The chain has TRBV5-1 and TRBJ2-4, with D unclear. Trimming shortened V by 0 bases and J by 0 bases, and 10 bases separated the two germline ends. The CDR3 spans 16 residues. Germline assignment: CDR1 SGHRS and CDR2 YFSETQ. The CDR3 DNA follows: TGCGCCAGCAGCTTGGAGGGTATCGGAGCCAAAAACATTCAGTACTTC. It yields the protein CASSLEGIGAKNIQYF.

This clonotype was seen a handful of times. The chain is built from TRBV4-3 and TRBJ1-6; no firm D call. This CDR3 region has 13 residues. In germline, CDR1 is LGHNA, CDR2 YSLEER. Trimming removed 0 bases from V and 9 bases from J, with 6 bases in between. Here the CDR3 DNA reads TGCGCCAGCAGCCAAGATCGGGGTTCACCCCTCCACTTT. Its protein is CASSQDRGSPLHF.

This clonotype was detected only a few times. The chain uses TRBV12-3 or TRBV12-4 and TRBJ1-2; 8 nucleotides match TRBD1. V trimming: 7 bases; J trimming: 7 bases; junction bases outside the gene matches: 11. There are 14 residues in the CDR3. The CDR3 coding sequence is TGTGCCAGCACCATCTTCGGACAGGGTTTTGGCTACACCTTC. Translated: CASTIFGQGFGYTF.

This chain connects TRBV7-9 to TRBJ2-3, with a tentative D call TRBD1 (6 bases). Trimming left V 5 bases short and J 3 bases short, with 12 bases between. Germline CDR1 reads SEHNR; CDR2 reads FQNEAQ (reference sequence). The CDR3 spans 14 residues. Written as DNA, the CDR3 is TGTGCCAGCAGCCCCCAAGGGACAACAGATACGCAGTATTTT. Translated, it gives CASSPQGTTDTQYF.

This clonotype turned up a few times. The rearrangement joins TRBV20-1 to TRBJ1-1; D may be TRBD1 (6 bases). Germline CDR1 and CDR2: DFQATT and SNEGSKA (reference sequence). V shed 0 bases and J shed 3 bases, with 14 bases lying between them. This CDR3 contains 15 residues. The CDR3 DNA follows: TGCAGTGCTAGAGATTTCACAGGGTGGGACACTGAAGCTTTCTTT. It is translated as CSARDFTGWDTEAFF.

The rearrangement links TRBV5-1 to TRBJ1-1, with a possible D match to TRBD1 (5 bases). Per the germline V gene, CDR1 is SGHRS and CDR2 is YFSETQ. The CDR3 consists of 15 residues. V lost 4 bases, J lost 9 bases, and 22 bases lay in between. The CDR3 loop reads CASSEIFGGASKAFF. CDR3 DNA: TGCGCCAGCAGCGAGATTTTCGGAGGGGCCTCCAAAGCTTTCTTT.

This clonotype was detected only a few times. The chain is built from TRBV7-8 and TRBJ2-3; D ambiguous. V lost 5 bases and J 3 bases, leaving 12 bases between the germline ends. This CDR3 has 14 amino acids. From germline, CDR1 is SGHVS and CDR2 FQNEAQ. The CDR3 protein is CASSLSWLTDTQYF. CDR3 DNA sequence: TGTGCCAGCAGCCTTAGCTGGTTGACAGATACGCAGTATTTT.

This clonotype was counted between two and nine times. This chain connects TRBV5-1 to TRBJ2-7; TRBD1 aligns across 7 bases. V lost 3 bases, J lost 5 bases, and 17 bases stayed unmatched. This CDR3 spans 17 amino acids. From germline, CDR1 is SGHRS and CDR2 YFSETQ. This chain's CDR3 is CASSSMATPDRDNEQYF. The CDR3 DNA follows: TGCGCCAGCAGCTCCATGGCTACCCCTGACAGGGATAACGAGCAGTACTTC.

The chain carries TRBV29-1 and TRBJ2-2; tentative D call: TRBD2 (5 bases). The V end was cut by 5 bases, the J end by 3 bases, with 13 bases between. This CDR3 region has 14 residues. Germline CDR1 SQVTM, CDR2 ANQGSEA. In nucleotides, the CDR3 is TGCAGCGTTTCGAAACCGGACTACACCGGGGAGCTGTTTTTT. It translates to CSVSKPDYTGELFF.

The CDR3 region has the DNA TGTGCCTGGAGTGTAGGGGGGTTTGCCGGGGAGCTGTTTTTT. This sequence encodes CAWSVGGFAGELFF. The chain carries TRBV30 and TRBJ2-2; the D gene could be TRBD1 or TRBD2 (6 bases each). This CDR3 is 14 amino acids long. V lost 0 bases, J lost 6 bases, and 11 bases lay in between. Germline V gene sequence: CDR1 GTSNPN, CDR2 SVGIG (reference sequence).

CDR3 amino acids: CASSLARGHNEQFF. Here the CDR3 DNA reads TGCGCCAGCAGCTTGGCCCGAGGCCACAATGAGCAGTTCTTC. The chain links TRBV5-1 to TRBJ2-1, with D unresolved. Trimming removed 0 bases at V and 5 bases at J, with 9 bases between. This CDR3 has 14 residues. CDR1 SGHRS and CDR2 YFSETQ come from the germline V gene.

The J gene is TRBJ2-7, the V gene TRBV7-8; D is undetermined. Trimming removed 6 bases at V and 4 bases at J, with 13 bases between. CDR3 length: 13 residues. Germline-derived CDR1 and CDR2 are SGHVS and FQNEAQ. CDR3 sequence reads: CASRPFGIYEQYF. The DNA of the CDR3 is TGTGCCAGCAGGCCCTTCGGAATATACGAGCAGTACTTC.

This clonotype was picked up a small number of times. The chain employs TRBV7-2 and TRBJ2-7, with D unclear. Trimming took off 5 bases at V and 2 bases at J, with 13 bases between the two ends. Germline values: CDR1 SGHTA, CDR2 FQGNSA. This CDR3 has 14 amino acids. The CDR3 DNA sequence: TGTGCCAGCAGCACAACTGCACCGACCTACGAGCAGTACTTC. It translates to CASSTTAPTYEQYF.

The chain carries TRBV5-1 and TRBJ2-3; D may match TRBD1 or TRBD2 (5 bases each). The length of the CDR3 is 14 residues. Germline lookup yields CDR1 SGHRS and CDR2 YFSETQ. The V end was cut by 2 bases, the J end by 2 bases, with 9 bases between. The CDR3 spells CASSFGGFTDTQYF. As DNA, the CDR3 is TGCGCCAGCAGCTTTGGGGGTTTCACAGATACGCAGTATTTT. The full variable domain, in which reference TRBV5-1 and TRBJ2-3 provide the parts outside the CDR3, is KAGVTQTPRYLIKTRGQQVTLSCSPISGHRSVSWYQQTPGQGLQFLFEYFSETQRNKGNFPGRFSGRQFSNSRSEMNVSTLELGDSALYLCASSFGGFTDTQYFGPGTRLTVL.

J is TRBJ2-5 and V is TRBV5-6, with D unclear. The CDR3 length is 15 residues. Germline V gene lookup returns CDR1 SGHDT and CDR2 YYEEEE. With 6 bases removed from V and 0 bases from J, the gap between germline ends came to 15 bases. The CDR3 sequence is CASTQRTDHQETQYF. CDR3 DNA sequence: TGTGCCAGCACCCAAAGGACGGACCACCAAGAGACCCAGTACTTC.

This clonotype occurred a few times. This chain connects TRBV15 to TRBJ1-1; 8 bases map to TRBD1. The CDR3 spans 14 residues. Trimming at V came to 4 bases and at J to 4 bases, leaving 5 bases not matched to a gene. Germline lookup yields CDR1 LNHNV and CDR2 YYDKDF (reference sequence). CDR3 in amino acids: CATSINRGGTEAFF. The CDR3 DNA sequence: TGTGCCACCAGCATTAACAGGGGGGGCACTGAAGCTTTCTTT.

This clonotype was counted between two and nine times. The chain carries TRBV12-5 and TRBJ2-1; the match to TRBD2 covers 10 bases. The germline V gene has CDR1 LGHNT and CDR2 FRNRAP. With 2 bases clipped from V and 4 bases from J, the junction kept 11 bases outside the gene matches. The CDR3 is made up of 18 amino acids. For the CDR3, the DNA is TGTGCTAGTGGTTTGCGACAGGAGGGACTAGCGCCTTACAATGAGCAGTTCTTC. Encoded protein: CASGLRQEGLAPYNEQFF. Supplemented by reference TRBV12-5 and TRBJ2-1, the full variable domain reads DARVTQTPRHKVTEMGQEVTMRCQPILGHNTVFWYRQTMMQGLELLAYFRNRAPLDDSGMPKDRFSAEMPDATLATLKIQPSEPRDSAVYFCASGLRQEGLAPYNEQFFGPGTRLTVL.

The chain links TRBV20-1 to TRBJ2-1; either TRBD1 or TRBD2 may supply D (5 bases each). Germline V CDR1 and CDR2: DFQATT, SNEGSKA (reference sequence). The CDR3 has 11 residues. V was trimmed by 5 bases and J by 10 bases, leaving 12 bases between them. CDR3 region: CSAGTPGEQFF. CDR3 DNA sequence: TGCAGTGCTGGGACGCCAGGCGAGCAGTTCTTC.

This clonotype was found once. This chain connects TRBV20-1 to TRBJ2-1, with TRBD2 identical over 8 bases. Trimming removed 5 bases from V and 0 bases from J; junction bases left unmatched: 3. The CDR3 covers 14 residues. The germline gives CDR1 DFQATT, CDR2 SNEGSKA (reference sequence). This chain's CDR3 is CSAPLAGSYNEQFF. The CDR3 DNA sequence: TGCAGTGCTCCTCTAGCGGGCTCCTACAATGAGCAGTTCTTC.

This clonotype came up a few times. The chain joins TRBV7-2 to TRBJ2-1, with 7 bases identical to TRBD2. The V and J ends lost 7 bases and 2 bases, in that order; junction bases with no gene match: 11. The CDR3 spans 16 residues. Germline CDR1 is SGHTA and CDR2 is FQGNSA. The CDR3 region is CASTSKAGTTYNEQFF. CDR3 in DNA: TGTGCCAGCACTTCTAAAGCGGGGACTACCTACAATGAGCAGTTCTTC.

This clonotype turned up a few times. The V call is TRBV5-1, the J call TRBJ2-3, with 7 bases lining up with TRBD2. This CDR3 is built from 14 residues. The junction had 4 bases not matched to a gene; V was cut back by 2 bases and J by 4 bases. CDR1 and CDR2 (germline): SGHRS, YFSETQ. CDR3 bases: TGCGCCAGCAGCTTAAATGCGGGAGCAGATACGCAGTATTTT. Translation gives CASSLNAGADTQYF.

This clonotype was seen a few times. This chain connects TRBV9 to TRBJ1-6; D perhaps matches TRBD1 (5 bases). Between the trimmed V and J ends, which lost 0 bases and 0 bases, there was a span of 10 bases. CDR1 and CDR2 (germline): SGDLS, YYNGEE. The CDR3 runs 17 residues. The CDR3 is CASSVGQLSSYNSPLHF. As DNA, the CDR3 is TGTGCCAGCAGCGTAGGACAGCTAAGCTCCTATAATTCACCCCTCCACTTT.

This clonotype was observed a few times. V is TRBV11-2 and J is TRBJ2-5; possible D gene TRBD1, 5 bases. The CDR3 extends over 14 amino acids. Trimming left V 3 bases short and J 3 bases short, with 11 bases between. Germline V gene sequence: CDR1 SGHAT, CDR2 FQNNGV. This chain's CDR3 is CASSFTRVEETQYF. CDR3 DNA sequence: TGTGCCAGCAGCTTCACCAGGGTAGAAGAGACCCAGTACTTC.

The chain employs TRBV20-1 and TRBJ2-7; D may be TRBD1 or TRBD2 (5 bases each). The CDR3 is made up of 13 amino acids. V was clipped by 5 bases and J by 4 bases, with 15 bases between them. Germline V CDR1 and CDR2: DFQATT, SNEGSKA (reference sequence). The CDR3 nucleotides are TGCAGTGCTGTAACCGGGACCCTATACGAGCAGTACTTC. This translates into CSAVTGTLYEQYF.

This clonotype was counted only a few times. The CDR3 loop is CSARDRAGYSYEQYF. CDR3 DNA sequence: TGCAGTGCTAGAGATCGGGCGGGTTACTCCTACGAGCAGTACTTC. The chain carries TRBV20-1 and TRBJ2-7; a possible D gene is TRBD2 (5 bases). Germline V CDR1 and CDR2: DFQATT, SNEGSKA (reference sequence). Deletions cut 0 bases from V and 0 bases from J, with 12 bases between. This CDR3 comprises 15 residues.